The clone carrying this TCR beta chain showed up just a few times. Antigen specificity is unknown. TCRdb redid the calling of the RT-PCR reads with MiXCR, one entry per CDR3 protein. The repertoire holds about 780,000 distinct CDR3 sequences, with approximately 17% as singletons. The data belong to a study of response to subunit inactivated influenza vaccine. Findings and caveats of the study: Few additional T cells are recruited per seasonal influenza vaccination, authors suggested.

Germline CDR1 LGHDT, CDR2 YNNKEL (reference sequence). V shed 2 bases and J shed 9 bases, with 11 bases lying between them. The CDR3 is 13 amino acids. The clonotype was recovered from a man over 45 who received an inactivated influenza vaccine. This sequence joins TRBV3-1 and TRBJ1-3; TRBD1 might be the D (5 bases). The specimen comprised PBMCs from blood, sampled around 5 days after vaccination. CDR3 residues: CASSQQGDSTIYF. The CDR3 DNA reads TGTGCCAGCAGCCAACAAGGAGACAGCACCATATATTTT.